This T cell receptor (beta chain) was obtained from a study of blood T cell repertoires in COVID-19 (TCRdb year 2020). For the wider study: The collaborator samples originated in the United States, Italy and Spain and spanned the acute and convalescent phases of COVID-19. The prospective study material was composed of cDNA or gDNA derived from T cells, B-cell-depleted T cells, or PBMCs. The dataset comprised deeply sampled blood TCRbeta repertoires from subjects exposed to, actively infected with, or recovered from COVID-19. The repertoires were released in a freely available public database intended as a resource for research on the immune response to SARS-CoV-2. The samples were drawn from the first 160 participants of the ongoing ImmuneRACE study and from 950 to 1,500 subjects provided by 6 global collaborators. Nearly every sample came with metadata listing a de-identified subject ID, COVID-19 status, age in years and sex. Where available, HLA class I and class II types were obtained from metadata supplied by the sample provider rather than from assay-based typing. What the research found in general, with its limitations: Clinical and demographic metadata were provided uncurated, with the amount varying by source and participant.

One collaborating source in Seattle enrolled patients while the patients were actively infected and followed the patients over time throughout the course of disease. Each collaborating institution followed its own protocols to collect whole blood in K2EDTA tubes. For TCRbeta analysis, collaborator samples were shipped as frozen whole blood, as isolated PBMCs, or as DNA extracted from either sample type. The germline V gene (reference sequence) yields PRHDT for CDR1 and FYEKMQ for CDR2. The CDR3 has 19 amino acids, counting the end cysteine and phenylalanine. Solely the CDR3 DNA is kept, with 57 bases framed from the first base. A distance of 30 bases separates the germline ends of V and J, which lose 5 bases and 4 bases respectively. Concerning this clone itself: Its antigen specificity is not known. Base-call qualities are not available, and no considerably larger clone is one nucleotide away.

TCRbeta CDR3 regions were amplified from genomic DNA using the immunoSEQ Assay, a bias-controlled multiplex PCR. In the paper's pipeline: Within the assay, amplification of reference gene primers was used to estimate how many nucleated cells each sample contained. Sequence reads were collapsed and filtered to measure the absolute abundance of every unique TCRbeta CDR3 rearrangement. For each sample, productive Simpson clonality was calculated by taking the square root of Simpson's diversity index across productive rearrangements. TCRdb mirrors the immuneACCESS table, restricted to in-frame sequences. Some clones are absent from its copies; in checked studies, under half trace to an unresolved V gene, and the reason for the others is unknown. That table gives V, J and clone size, and the DNA gave D and trimming. This sample lists about 480,000 clones; approximately 88% were detected once. The top ten clonotypes cover about 12% of the sample.

The sample taken for sequencing was peripheral blood. This sequence was found in a woman in her fifties or sixties with COVID-19, enrolled during active disease. This sequence uses TRBV13 and TRBJ2-7; TRBD2 is a possible D gene, resting on 6 matching bases. The nucleotide sequence reads TGTGCCAGCAGCCCCCCCGAGCTAGCGACAACCCCAGAAGCTTACGAGCAGTACTTC. Translated, it gives CASSPPELATTPEAYEQYF.